This T cell receptor beta chain is from a study of T-cell memory formation after mild COVID-19. Germline V gene sequence: CDR1 KGHDR, CDR2 SFDVKD. The junction had 6 bases not matched to a gene; V was cut back by 3 bases and J by 5 bases. CDR3 length: 15 residues. A remark on this clonotype: Antigen unknown.

Overall study findings and caveats: Pre-infection memory showed some responding clones, and this suggested that cross-reactive memory joined.

TCRdb re-called the 5' RACE reads through MiXCR, storing one row per CDR3 protein. The data hold roughly 450,000 distinct CDR3 sequences, with about 20% observed a single time. V is TRBV24-1 and J is TRBJ2-1, with TRBD1 matching 7 bases. The clonotype was recovered from a man between 18 and 35 years old who had mild COVID-19 (a few samples of this study predate the infection). Cell type and time point are not known. Sequencing was done on a sample of PBMCs or a T cell subset sorted from them (not recorded which). The CDR3 loop reads CATSDDKGANNEQFF. For the CDR3, the DNA is TGTGCCACCAGTGATGATAAGGGGGCCAACAATGAGCAGTTCTTC.